These T cell receptor beta chains were read from a single sample in a study of cytomegalovirus exposure and HLA in healthy donors. Profiled with immunoSEQ multiplex PCR; TCRdb holds only in-frame clones, not every one. Altogether approximately 140,000 clones are present, around two thirds being singletons, with the ten largest covering around 1.9%. Sequences were obtained from PBMCs. All receptors derive from a male donor in good health and CMV-seronegative. The CDR3 runs from the conserved cysteine through the conserved F or W. D genes are given only for firm matches. Some rows mark clone size as missing; the rest say once, few, many or name a class of expanded clone.

CDR3 length	V gene	J gene	clone size	D gene	CDR3 protein	CDR3 DNA
14	TRBV6-5	TRBJ1-1	.	.	CASSRTAAGTEAFF	TGTGCCAGCTCCCGGACCGCCGCGGGAACTGAAGCTTTCTTT
16	TRBV6-6	TRBJ2-3	.	TRBD2	CASSYRSGGQTDTQYF	TGTGCCAGCAGTTACCGAAGCGGGGGGCAGACAGATACGCAGTATTTT
15	TRBV5-1	TRBJ1-6	few	TRBD1	CASSFSGQGRSPLHF	TGCGCCAGCAGCTTTTCGGGACAGGGCCGGTCACCCCTCCACTTT
15	TRBV6-5	TRBJ2-6	few	.	CASSPPGMGANVLTF	TGTGCCAGCAGCCCTCCCGGGATGGGGGCCAACGTCCTGACTTTC
14	TRBV29-1	TRBJ2-5	few	.	CSVEAPKAGETQYF	TGCAGCGTTGAAGCTCCCAAGGCCGGGGAGACCCAGTACTTC
15	TRBV5-4	TRBJ2-7	once	.	CASSQNDRRGSEQYF	TGTGCCAGCAGCCAAAATGATAGAAGGGGGTCCGAGCAGTACTTC
13	TRBV6-1	TRBJ1-2	.	.	CASSEAGVYGYTF	TGTGCCAGCAGTGAAGCAGGGGTCTATGGCTACACCTTC
16	TRBV28	TRBJ2-5	few	TRBD2	CASSSPSGGLQETQYF	TGTGCCAGCAGTTCCCCTAGCGGGGGCCTACAAGAGACCCAGTACTTC
17	TRBV7-2	TRBJ1-1	.	TRBD1	CASSFPRDRGGVTEAFF	TGTGCCAGCAGCTTCCCCCGGGACAGGGGAGGCGTCACTGAAGCTTTCTTT
13	TRBV2	TRBJ2-1	few	.	CAREDPNYNEQFF	TGTGCCAGAGAGGATCCTAACTACAATGAGCAGTTCTTC
19	TRBV5-1	TRBJ1-5	.	TRBD1	CASSPQGGTGPYSNQPQHF	TGCGCCAGCAGCCCACAAGGTGGGACAGGGCCTTATAGCAATCAGCCCCAGCATTTT
14	TRBV13	TRBJ1-2	.	.	CASSFRAQSGGYTF	TGTGCCAGCAGCTTTAGGGCCCAGTCGGGGGGCTACACCTTC
15	TRBV9	TRBJ1-5	few	.	CASSGAGAGNQPQHF	TGTGCCAGCAGCGGCGCAGGAGCAGGGAATCAGCCCCAGCATTTT
16	TRBV30	TRBJ2-4	once	TRBD1	CAWSPTGGLAKNIQYF	TGTGCCTGGAGTCCAACAGGGGGGCTAGCCAAAAACATTCAGTACTTC
14	TRBV29-1	TRBJ2-7	.	.	CSVGGQVGSYEQYF	TGCAGCGTTGGTGGGCAGGTAGGCTCCTACGAGCAGTACTTC
15	TRBV6-5	TRBJ2-5	once	.	CASSYYSPPPETQYF	TGTGCCAGCAGTTACTACAGCCCTCCCCCAGAGACCCAGTACTTC
16	TRBV7-3	TRBJ2-1	.	TRBD2	CASSSHRAGPYNEQFF	TGTGCCAGCAGCTCTCATCGAGCGGGGCCGTACAATGAGCAGTTCTTC
14	TRBV30	TRBJ1-1	few	.	CACAPTEMNTEAFF	TGTGCCTGTGCGCCGACAGAAATGAACACTGAAGCTTTCTTT
14	TRBV27	TRBJ2-1	.	.	CASSRDRGGHEQFF	TGTGCCAGCAGTCGAGACAGGGGAGGGCATGAGCAGTTCTTC
17	TRBV7-8	TRBJ1-5	once	TRBD1	CASSNHPGQGFDQPQHF	TGTGCCAGCAGCAATCATCCGGGACAGGGTTTCGATCAGCCCCAGCATTTT
14	TRBV18	TRBJ1-4	.	TRBD1	CASSPGTEPEKLFF	TGTGCCAGCTCCCCCGGGACAGAGCCCGAAAAACTGTTTTTT
15	TRBV5-1	TRBJ2-1	.	.	CASSAQAGRGSEQFF	TGCGCCAGCAGCGCCCAAGCCGGCAGGGGCAGTGAGCAGTTCTTC
15	TRBV5-1	TRBJ1-1	.	.	CASSLGQLMNTEAFF	TGCGCCAGCAGCTTGGGTCAGTTAATGAACACTGAAGCTTTCTTT
16	TRBV5-4	TRBJ2-3	.	.	CASSSRLGQSTDTQYF	TGTGCCAGCAGCTCCAGACTAGGTCAGAGCACAGATACGCAGTATTTT
16	TRBV10-3	TRBJ1-6	few	.	CAISEIGDTLDSPLHF	TGTGCCATCAGTGAGATAGGGGACACCCTGGATTCACCCCTCCACTTT
16	TRBV18	TRBJ2-7	.	TRBD1	CASSPRGTGGSYEQYF	TGTGCCAGCTCACCACGTGGGACAGGGGGTTCCTACGAGCAGTACTTC
12	TRBV7-9	TRBJ1-5	few	.	CASSSNNQPQHF	TGTGCCAGCAGCTCTAACAATCAGCCCCAGCATTTT
16	TRBV29-1	TRBJ1-5	.	TRBD1	CSVSDGQGNMDQPQHF	TGCAGCGTTTCCGATGGACAGGGAAATATGGATCAGCCCCAGCATTTT
12	TRBV2	TRBJ2-5	.	TRBD1	CASSFDRGAQYF	TGTGCCAGCAGTTTTGACAGGGGGGCCCAGTACTTC
13	TRBV4-3	TRBJ2-7	.	.	CASSQVPGGEQYF	TGCGCCAGCAGCCAAGTTCCTGGCGGCGAGCAGTACTTC
17	TRBV23-1	TRBJ2-2	once	TRBD1	CATTSDRGVSNTGELFF	TGCGCCACCACCTCCGACAGGGGAGTATCGAACACCGGGGAGCTGTTTTTT
11	TRBV20-1	TRBJ2-7	.	.	CSARGGYEQYF	TGCAGTGCAAGGGGGGGCTACGAGCAGTACTTC
18	TRBV5-1	TRBJ2-3	.	TRBD2	CASSPTLLTSGPPYTQYF	TGCGCCAGCAGCCCAACCCTTCTGACTAGCGGGCCGCCTTATACGCAGTATTTT
16	TRBV30	TRBJ1-6	.	.	CAWSGRTVGYNSPLHF	TGTGCCTGGAGTGGGAGGACCGTGGGCTATAATTCACCCCTCCACTTT
16	TRBV18	TRBJ1-6	.	TRBD1	CASSLRTGRYNSPLHF	TGTGCCAGCTCACTGCGGACAGGGCGCTATAATTCACCCCTCCACTTT
17	TRBV27	TRBJ1-3	few	TRBD1	CASRPTHRGLSGNTIYF	TGTGCCAGCAGACCAACTCACAGGGGCTTGTCTGGAAACACCATATATTTT
15	TRBV9	TRBJ1-1	few	.	CASSSQGHPNTEAFF	TGTGCCAGCAGCTCCCAGGGACATCCGAACACTGAAGCTTTCTTT
15	TRBV6-1	TRBJ1-2	few	.	CASSDYHIANYGYTF	TGTGCCAGCAGTGATTATCATATAGCTAACTATGGCTACACCTTC
14	TRBV10-3	TRBJ2-1	.	.	CAISEVAEYNEQFF	TGTGCCATCAGTGAAGTAGCGGAGTACAATGAGCAGTTCTTC
16	TRBV2	TRBJ2-5	.	TRBD2	CASRSLAGEKQETQYF	TGTGCCAGCAGATCCCTAGCGGGAGAAAAACAAGAGACCCAGTACTTC